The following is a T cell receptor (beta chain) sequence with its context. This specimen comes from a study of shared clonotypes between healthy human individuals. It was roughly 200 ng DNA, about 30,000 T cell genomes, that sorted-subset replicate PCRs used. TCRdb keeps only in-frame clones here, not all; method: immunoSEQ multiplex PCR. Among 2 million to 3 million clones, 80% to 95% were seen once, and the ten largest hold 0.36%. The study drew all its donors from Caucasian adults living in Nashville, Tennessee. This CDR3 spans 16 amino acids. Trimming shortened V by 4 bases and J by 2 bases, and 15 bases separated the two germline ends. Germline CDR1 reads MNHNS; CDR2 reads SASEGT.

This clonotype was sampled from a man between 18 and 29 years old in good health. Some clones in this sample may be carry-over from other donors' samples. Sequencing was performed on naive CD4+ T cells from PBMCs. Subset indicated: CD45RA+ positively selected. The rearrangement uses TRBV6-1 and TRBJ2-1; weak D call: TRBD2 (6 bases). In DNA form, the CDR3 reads TGTGCCAGCAGTGGGAGCGGGCGGGACGCCTACAATGAGCAGTTCTTC. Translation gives CASSGSGRDAYNEQFF.